This T cell receptor beta chain comes out of a study of neurological immune-mediated disorders. At the level of the study: The study included some 35 multiple sclerosis patients, some 31 relapsing-remitting and 3 secondary progressive.

Germline V gene data show CDR1 as DFQATT and CDR2 as SNEGSKA (reference sequence). CDR3 length: 11 residues. The V and J ends lost 6 bases and 1 base respectively, with 6 bases between them. Findings and caveats of the study: HTLV-1-associated myelopathy had the most TCR clonal expansion, and multiple sclerosis had the least, less than healthy controls. Phylogenetically, 18 of 34 multiple sclerosis patients' repertoires fell into one related-CDR3 cluster, a possible signature.

In TCRdb, the 5' RACE reads were re-called with MiXCR into one record per CDR3 protein. Here the sample spans fewer than 75,000 distinct CDR3 sequences, under 5% being singletons. A note on this clonotype: Its antigen remains unidentified.

This TCR was sampled from a man in his thirties or forties with multiple sclerosis. Sequences were obtained from PBMCs. The chain links TRBV20-1 to TRBJ1-1; D is uncertain. In DNA, the CDR3 is TGCAGTGCATATACGAACACTGAAGCTTTCTTT. Translation gives CSAYTNTEAFF.